The subject of this entry is one T cell receptor (beta chain). The target antigen is unknown. The T cells that were sequenced for TCR beta were CD8+ and CD4+ cells from blood. This entry comes from a study of CD8 T cells in Susac syndrome. Study-wide results and caveats: The authors acknowledged that the study's TCR sequencing and HLA analysis involved relatively few individuals.

An amount of RNA that ranged from roughly 0.5 to 1 ug was reverse transcribed with random hexamers. TCRdb redid the calling of the immunoSEQ multiplex PCR reads with MiXCR, one entry per CDR3 protein. Of hundreds of thousands of distinct CDR3 sequences in the sample, 93% were seen once. The CDR3 covers 16 residues. This sequence joins TRBV21-1 and TRBJ2-2; the table assigns TRBD2, which was not confirmed against the DNA. TRBV21-1 is listed as a pseudogene. The TCR originated in a human donor with multiple sclerosis. The sequencing input was CD4+ T cells from PBMCs. The CDR3 DNA reads TGTGCCAGCAGCAATATAGGGACCTTGAACACCGGGGAGCTGTTTTTT. This codes for CASSNIGTLNTGELFF.